These 20 T cell receptor beta chains originate from one sample sequenced in a study of cytomegalovirus exposure and HLA in healthy donors. The PCR employed 60 Vbeta primers together with 13 Jbeta primers. Some clones are missing from TCRdb's copy, which holds only in-frame ones; the method was immunoSEQ multiplex PCR. The sample includes about 96,000 clones, approximately 79% of them seen just once. The sample consisted of PBMCs. The receptor source for this set is a man younger than 45 in good health and CMV-seronegative.

The count of this clone is one. The chain is built from TRBV19 and TRBJ1-1, with D unresolved. There are 14 residues in the CDR3. The V gene's germline CDR1 is LNHDA and CDR2 SQIVND (reference sequence). V lost 6 bases and J 4 bases, leaving 15 bases between the germline ends. The DNA of the CDR3 is TGTGCCAGTAGCCGTGCCGAGGTGAGCACTGAAGCTTTCTTT. It codes for CASSRAEVSTEAFF.

The chain couples TRBV18 to TRBJ1-2, with no clear D. The CDR3 totals 13 residues. V was pared by 2 bases and J by 2 bases, with 6 bases between. Germline values: CDR1 KGHSH, CDR2 LQKENI. DNA of the CDR3: TGTGCCAGCTCACCAGAACGGAACTATGGCTACACCTTC. Translation gives CASSPERNYGYTF.

This clone was picked up one time. The rearrangement joins TRBV6-6 to TRBJ1-1; TRBD1 matches at 9 bases. The V segment lost 2 bases and the J segment 3 bases; nucleotides outside the gene matches: 4. The CDR3 has 15 amino acids. Germline V gene lookup returns CDR1 MNHNY and CDR2 SVGAGI (reference sequence). CDR3 coding DNA: TGTGCCAGCAGTTACCTCCGGGACAGGGACACTGAAGCTTTCTTT. It is translated as CASSYLRDRDTEAFF.

The J gene is TRBJ1-5, the V gene TRBV19; 7 positions agree with TRBD1. The CDR3 length is 15 residues. The trim removed 4 bases at V and 0 bases at J, leaving 3 bases unmatched. Germline CDR1 and CDR2: LNHDA and SQIVND (reference sequence). CDR3 nucleotides: TGTGCCAGTAGTACTGGACAGGTTAGCAATCAGCCCCAGCATTTT. Encoded protein: CASSTGQVSNQPQHF. Complete variable domain (other parts from reference TRBV19 and TRBJ1-5): DGGITQSPKYLFRKEGQNVTLSCEQNLNHDAMYWYRQDPGQGLRLIYYSQIVNDFQKGDIAEGYSVSREKKESFPLTVTSAQKNPTAFYLCASSTGQVSNQPQHFGDGTRLSIL.

This rearrangement joins TRBV5-5 to TRBJ1-2; 7 nucleotides align to TRBD1. Trimming removed 0 bases from V and 3 bases from J; junction bases left unmatched: 2. Per germline, CDR1 SGHKS and CDR2 YYEKEE (reference sequence). The CDR3 contains 14 residues. DNA for the CDR3: TGTGCCAGCAGCTTGGGGACAGGAGACTATGGCTACACCTTC. This gives the protein CASSLGTGDYGYTF. The full variable domain, its missing parts supplied by reference TRBV5-5 and TRBJ1-2, is DAGVTQSPTHLIKTRGQQVTLRCSPISGHKSVSWYQQVLGQGPQFIFQYYEKEERGRGNFPDRFSARQFPNYSSELNVNALLLGDSALYLCASSLGTGDYGYTFGSGTRLTVV.

The rearrangement uses TRBV5-1 and TRBJ2-5, with D tentatively TRBD1 (6 bases). The DNA end is a closer match to TRBJ2-7, so the J assignment may be wrong. Germline loops: CDR1 SGHRS, CDR2 YFSETQ. The CDR3 runs 14 residues. CDR3 coding DNA: TGCGCCAGCAGCTCAACAACAGGGCTGAACGAGCAGTACTTC. Translation: CASSSTTGLNEQYF.

V and J are TRBV7-9 and TRBJ2-7; 9 bases fit TRBD2. This CDR3 is 16 amino acids long. The J segment lost 2 bases and the V segment lost 0 bases, leaving 5 bases of the junction unmatched. Germline lookup yields CDR1 SEHNR and CDR2 FQNEAQ (reference sequence). The CDR3 here is CASSLAAGGSPYEQYF. DNA for the CDR3: TGTGCCAGCAGCTTAGCCGCGGGGGGGTCTCCCTACGAGCAGTACTTC.

This clone came up a few times. The chain carries TRBV6-6 and TRBJ1-1, with D unresolved. The V and J ends lost 4 bases and 3 bases respectively, with 12 bases between them. CDR1 and CDR2 (germline): MNHNY, SVGAGI (reference sequence). The CDR3 consists of 14 residues. The DNA of the CDR3 is TGTGCCAGCAGTTTCCGGGAGTACTACACTGAAGCTTTCTTT. Translating gives CASSFREYYTEAFF.

This clone was recorded a few times. This sequence joins TRBV28 and TRBJ2-1; no clear D. The V gene lost 5 bases and the J gene lost 1 base, with 12 bases spanning the gap. CDR3 length: 15 amino acids. Germline loops: CDR1 MDHEN, CDR2 SYDVKM. The CDR3 sequence is CASSTPPGSYNEQFF. CDR3 DNA sequence: TGTGCCAGCAGTACTCCCCCCGGGTCCTACAATGAGCAGTTCTTC.

This clone showed up just a few times. V gene TRBV6-1 combines with J gene TRBJ1-5; TRBD1 matches at 8 bases. Germline values: CDR1 MNHNS, CDR2 SASEGT. This CDR3 contains 14 residues. Trimming cost V 5 bases and J 5 bases; bases outside gene matches: 5. In nucleotides, the CDR3 is TGTGCCAGCAGTAAGGCAGGGGGCGATCAGCCCCAGCATTTT. Translated, it gives CASSKAGGDQPQHF.

The genes are TRBV7-2 and TRBJ1-1, with D unresolved. V lost 2 bases and J lost 8, with 18 bases in between. This CDR3 is built from 15 residues. Germline assignment: CDR1 SGHTA and CDR2 FQGNSA. Here the CDR3 DNA reads TGTGCCAGCAGCTTATGGGGAGCCGGAGCCAGGGAAGCTTTCTTT. As protein: CASSLWGAGAREAFF.

The chain uses TRBV7-9 and TRBJ2-5; 10 bases agree with TRBD1. CDR3 length: 14 residues. Germline V gene sequence: CDR1 SEHNR, CDR2 FQNEAQ (reference sequence). V gave up 2 bases and J gave up 4 bases; unmatched junction bases: 1. DNA for the CDR3: TGTGCCAGCAGCTTAAGGACAGGGGGAGAGACCCAGTACTTC. This gives the protein CASSLRTGGETQYF.

This clone has only a few counts. The chain has TRBV2 and TRBJ1-5; 7 nucleotides match TRBD1. V was pared by 6 bases and J by 1 base, with 3 bases of the junction left unmatched. The CDR3 spans 14 residues. The germline gives CDR1 SNHLY, CDR2 FYNNEI. The CDR3 loop is CASRGTVSNQPQHF. Written as DNA, the CDR3 is TGTGCCAGCAGGGGGACAGTCAGCAATCAGCCCCAGCATTTT.

CDR3 sequence (DNA): TGTGCCAGCAGCTACCAGAGCAGGGGGACCTCCGAGCAGTACTTC. It specifies CASSYQSRGTSEQYF. V gene TRBV7-8 combines with J gene TRBJ2-7, with 7 bases identical to TRBD1. The CDR3 consists of 15 residues. Germline loops: CDR1 SGHVS, CDR2 FQNEAQ. Trimming cost V 4 bases and J 6 bases; bases outside gene matches: 12.

This chain joins TRBV5-4 and TRBJ1-1; a possible D gene is TRBD1 (6 bases). Trimming removed 2 bases at V and 6 bases at J, with 11 bases between. This CDR3 comprises 13 residues. CDR1 SGHNT and CDR2 YYREEE come from the germline V gene (reference sequence). CDR3 coding DNA: TGTGCCAGCAGCTTCCGGGACACCCCTGAAGCTTTCTTT. Residues: CASSFRDTPEAFF.

Concerning this clone: This CDR3 is also generated by other DNA sequences in the sample. The chain links TRBV7-9 to TRBJ1-1, with TRBD1 matching over 10 bases. Germline V gives CDR1 SEHNR, CDR2 FQNEAQ (reference sequence). V trimming: 5 bases; J trimming: 4 bases; junction bases outside the gene matches: 4. The CDR3 runs 14 residues. CDR3 residues: CASSPRTGGTEAFF. Written as DNA, the CDR3 is TGTGCCAGCAGCCCCCGGACAGGGGGCACTGAAGCTTTCTTT.

The gene calls are TRBV18 and TRBJ2-7; 7 bases map to TRBD1. Germline values: CDR1 KGHSH, CDR2 LQKENI. CDR3 size: 11 residues. The J segment lost 9 bases and the V segment lost 2 bases, leaving 1 base of the junction unmatched. DNA of the CDR3: TGTGCCAGCTCACCAGGGGACAGGCAGTACTTC. Translation gives CASSPGDRQYF.

J is TRBJ1-6 and V is TRBV28; perhaps TRBD1 as D (6 bases). Trimming removed 6 bases from V and 8 bases from J, with 14 bases in between. Per germline, CDR1 MDHEN and CDR2 SYDVKM. This CDR3 contains 14 residues. DNA of the CDR3: TGTGCCAGCAGGCAACAGGGTATGGATTCACCCCTCCACTTT. It is translated as CASRQQGMDSPLHF.

This chain joins TRBV28 and TRBJ1-4, with D uncertain. Looked up from germline, CDR1 is MDHEN and CDR2 is SYDVKM. The CDR3 loop spans 15 amino acids. V lost 1 base and J 4 bases, leaving 10 bases between the germline ends. The CDR3 spells CASSLYSVVNEKLFF. Here the CDR3 DNA reads TGTGCCAGCAGTTTATACTCGGTTGTTAATGAAAAACTGTTTTTT.

This clone was observed a handful of times. The J gene is TRBJ1-5, the V gene TRBV29-1; D is possibly TRBD1 (6 bases). V lost 4 bases and J 5 bases, leaving 18 bases between the germline ends. The CDR3 is made up of 15 amino acids. CDR1 SQVTM and CDR2 ANQGSEA come from the germline V gene. CDR3 nucleotide sequence: TGCAGCGTTGGGGGGGTCAGGGGAGGGGATCAGCCCCAGCATTTT. As protein: CSVGGVRGGDQPQHF.